A selection of T cell receptor beta chains follows, all from one sample in a study of blood T cell repertoires in COVID-19. Generated by immunoSEQ multiplex PCR, the TCRdb table keeps only in-frame clones and is missing some. This repertoire shows around 400,000 clones, roughly nine tenths found once; its top ten account for just over 0.85%. Sequencing used PBMCs or T cells enriched from blood (not recorded which). Receptors originate from a woman aged 40 to 50 who had been exposed to COVID-19. Both conserved end residues are part of each CDR3. D genes are given only for firm matches. Some rows mark clone size as missing; the rest say once, few, many or name a class of expanded clone.

D gene	J gene	clone size	V gene	CDR3 DNA	CDR3 protein
-	TRBJ2-1	-	TRBV2	TGTGCCAGCATGGGGAGGGGGGGCCCCTCGTCAAATGAGCAGTTCTTC	CASMGRGGPSSNEQFF
TRBD2	TRBJ2-3	-	TRBV11-2	TGTGCCAGCAGTCTCCTCGGACTAGCGGGGGGGCCGGCAGATACGCAGTATTTT	CASSLLGLAGGPADTQYF
TRBD1	TRBJ1-1	-	TRBV5-1	TGCGCCAGCAGTCTTTTTAATGCGAACAGGGGACAATCTGATATGAACACTGAAGCTTTCTTT	CASSLFNANRGQSDMNTEAFF
TRBD1	TRBJ1-6	-	TRBV7-2	TGTGCCAGCAGCCCACAGGGGGCTAATAATTCACCCCTCCACTTT	CASSPQGANNSPLHF
TRBD2	TRBJ2-2	-	TRBV7-7	TGTGCTAGCAGCTTCAGACGATCCGGGACTAGCGGCGGGGAGCTGTTTTTT	CASSFRRSGTSGGELFF
-	TRBJ1-2	-	TRBV20-1	TGCAGTGCTAGTCGGGGAGGAGACTATGGCTACACCTTC	CSASRGGDYGYTF
TRBD1	TRBJ2-7	-	TRBV19	TGTGCCAGTAGTAGCCTCCACAGGGGATTCAACGAGCAGTACTTC	CASSSLHRGFNEQYF
TRBD1	TRBJ2-1	-	TRBV12-3/TRBV12-4	TGTGCCAGCAGTTGGTCGGGACAGTGCTTCTTC	CASSWSGQCFF
-	TRBJ2-3	-	TRBV11-3	TGTGCCAGCAGCTTTGAGGGGGGCACAGATACGCAGTATTTT	CASSFEGGTDTQYF
-	TRBJ1-1	-	TRBV29-1	TGCAGCGGAGAGGACAGGAACACTGAAGCTTTCTTT	CSGEDRNTEAFF
-	TRBJ2-7	-	TRBV4-3	TGCGCCAGCAGCCAAGCCGTGCAGGATACCTCCTACGAGCAGTACTTC	CASSQAVQDTSYEQYF
TRBD1	TRBJ1-5	-	TRBV3-1/TRBV3-2	TGTGCCAGCAGCCAAGGGGTGACAGGGGGTGGCAATCAGCCCCAGCATTTT	CASSQGVTGGGNQPQHF
-	TRBJ1-1	-	TRBV5-1	TGCGCCAGCAGCTTGTTAGAGAGGAACACTGAAGCTTTCTTT	CASSLLERNTEAFF
TRBD2	TRBJ2-2	-	TRBV7-8	TGTGCCAGCAGCTTACTAGCGGGGGGTACGAACACCGGGGAGCTGTTTTTT	CASSLLAGGTNTGELFF
-	TRBJ1-1	-	TRBV2	TGTGCCAGCAGTGAAGAATGGACTCCCGGTCGGGAAGCTTTCTTT	CASSEEWTPGREAFF
TRBD1	TRBJ1-3	-	TRBV6-1	TGTGCCAGCAGTGGGAGGACAGGGGGCGCGGTAATAATGTCTGGAAACACCATATATTTT	CASSGRTGGAVIMSGNTIYF
TRBD2	TRBJ2-1	-	TRBV7-2	TGTGCCAGCAGTCCCTCTAGCGGGAGGGAGCAGTTCTTC	CASSPSSGREQFF
-	TRBJ1-4	once	TRBV3-1/TRBV3-2	TGTGCCAGCAGCCACCGGACAGCTGATGAAAAACTGTTTTTT	CASSHRTADEKLFF
-	TRBJ1-4	once	TRBV5-1	TGCGCCAGCAGCTTGGTAGGGGGAGTGAATGAAAAACTGTTTTTT	CASSLVGGVNEKLFF
-	TRBJ1-1	-	TRBV29-1	TGCAGCGTTGGACTAGTTCAGTACAACACTGAAGCTTTCTTT	CSVGLVQYNTEAFF
TRBD1	TRBJ1-2	-	TRBV5-1	TGCGCCAGCAGCTTGGAGGGACAGACTAACTATGGCTACACCTTC	CASSLEGQTNYGYTF
TRBD1	TRBJ1-1	-	TRBV3-1/TRBV3-2	TGTGCCAGCAGTCAGGGACAGGCGGAAGCTTTCTTT	CASSQGQAEAFF
TRBD1	TRBJ2-7	-	TRBV13	TGTGCCAGCAGCTTGGGACAGGGCGACTACGAGCAGTACTTC	CASSLGQGDYEQYF
-	TRBJ1-3	-	TRBV3-1/TRBV3-2	TGTGCCAGCAGGCTGACAGGCTCTGGAAACACCATATATTTT	CASRLTGSGNTIYF
TRBD2	TRBJ2-7	-	TRBV7-2	TGTGCCAGCAGCTTAACTGCCGGGACTAGCTCCTACGAGCAGTACTTC	CASSLTAGTSSYEQYF
-	TRBJ2-5	-	TRBV6-2/TRBV6-3	TGTGCCAGCAGTTACCTCTCCGCCTACCCAGAGACCCAGTACTTC	CASSYLSAYPETQYF
TRBD2	TRBJ2-7	-	TRBV7-6	TGTGCCAGCAGCACTCCCGTGGGAGGGTTCAACGAGCAGTACTTC	CASSTPVGGFNEQYF
-	TRBJ2-1	-	TRBV18	TGTGCCAGCTCACCAAAACTAGGCCCCTCCTACAATGAGCAGTTCTTC	CASSPKLGPSYNEQFF
TRBD1	TRBJ1-1	-	TRBV27	TGTGCCAGCAATCGCCCAGGGGGCTCTGAAGCTTTCTTT	CASNRPGGSEAFF
-	TRBJ2-6	-	TRBV9	TGTGCCAGCAGCACAGGGTCTGGGGCCAACGTCCTGACTTTC	CASSTGSGANVLTF
-	TRBJ1-1	-	TRBV20-1	TGCAGTGCTAGTAGCCATTCGAACACTGAAGCTTTCTTT	CSASSHSNTEAFF
-	TRBJ1-2	-	TRBV10-3	TGTGCCATCAGTGCCAGGGACTATGGCTACACCTTC	CAISARDYGYTF
TRBD1	TRBJ2-1	few	TRBV5-1	TGCGCCAGCAGCCCCCGGGACAGGCGCTACAATGAGCAGTTCTTC	CASSPRDRRYNEQFF
TRBD1	TRBJ2-7	-	TRBV7-8	TGTGCCAGCAGCTCCCTGAGCGTTTTTGGGACAGGGGGATACGAGCAGTACTTC	CASSSLSVFGTGGYEQYF
-	TRBJ1-1	-	TRBV6-5	TGTGCCAGCAGTTTAAAACAGGGAACTGAAGCTTTCTTT	CASSLKQGTEAFF
-	TRBJ2-7	-	TRBV5-1	TGCGCCAGCAGCCCGACGGGGGGCACTTGGGAGCAGTACTTC	CASSPTGGTWEQYF
TRBD2	TRBJ2-5	-	TRBV5-6	TGTGCCAGCAGTTTGAGCGGGAAGGGAGAGACCCAGTACTTC	CASSLSGKGETQYF
-	TRBJ1-2	-	TRBV12-3/TRBV12-4	TGTGCCAGCACCTCGGGGGGGGACTATGGCTACACCTTC	CASTSGGDYGYTF
-	TRBJ1-1	-	TRBV10-1	TGCGCCAGCAGTGAAAGACAGCCGAACACTGAAGCTTTCTTT	CASSERQPNTEAFF
-	TRBJ1-4	-	TRBV21-1	TGTGCCAGCAGCGGCAGGGGGCGCGGGTATGAAAAACTGTTTTTT	CASSGRGRGYEKLFF
-	TRBJ2-4	once	TRBV3-1/TRBV3-2	TGTGCCAGCAGCCAAGGCGCGAGGGCCAAAAACATTCAGTACTTC	CASSQGARAKNIQYF
-	TRBJ2-7	-	TRBV29-1	TGCAGCGTTAATCAGGTTAACGAGCAGTACTTC	CSVNQVNEQYF
-	TRBJ1-2	-	TRBV7-9	TGTGCCAGCAGCTTTGGGGCTTTAGCTAACTATGGCTACACCTTC	CASSFGALANYGYTF
-	TRBJ1-4	-	TRBV7-2	TGTGCCAGCAGCGAACTGCGGGGGGTTAATGAAAAACTGTTTTTT	CASSELRGVNEKLFF
TRBD2	TRBJ2-5	-	TRBV12-5	TGTGCTAGTGGTTTGGTATTAAGCGGGAGTCGGCGGGAGACCCAGTACTTC	CASGLVLSGSRRETQYF
TRBD1	TRBJ2-2	-	TRBV2	TGTGCCAGCAGTGAGAGGTGGGACAGGTTAACCGGGGAGCTGTTTTTT	CASSERWDRLTGELFF
TRBD1	TRBJ1-2	-	TRBV30	TGTGCCTGGAGACGACAGGGTCTTACAAACTATGGCTACACCTTC	CAWRRQGLTNYGYTF
TRBD1	TRBJ2-2	-	TRBV5-1	TGCGCCAGCAGCTATACAGGGGTCGGGGAGCTGTTTTTT	CASSYTGVGELFF
-	TRBJ2-1	-	TRBV3-1/TRBV3-2	TGTGCCAGCAGCCAAGACGGAGGGTTGAGTGAGCAGTTCTTC	CASSQDGGLSEQFF
-	TRBJ2-2	-	TRBV5-5	TGTGCCAGCAGCTCCGGGACATTAAACACCGGGGAGCTGTTTTTT	CASSSGTLNTGELFF
-	TRBJ1-1	-	TRBV4-1	TGCGCCAGCAGCCAGGACAGCTTGGGCACTGAAGCTTTCTTT	CASSQDSLGTEAFF
-	TRBJ2-7	-	TRBV5-4	TGTGCCAGCAGACCTCAGGTCTCCTACGAGCAGTACTTC	CASRPQVSYEQYF
-	TRBJ1-1	-	TRBV18	TGTGCCAGCTCCAGGGCTAACACTGAAGCTTTCTTT	CASSRANTEAFF
-	TRBJ1-1	-	TRBV3-1/TRBV3-2	TGTGCCAGCAGCCAGTCGGGCACTGAAGCTTTCTTT	CASSQSGTEAFF
-	TRBJ2-2	-	TRBV5-1	TGCGCCAGCAGCCGTAATCCCGGGGAGCTGTTTTTT	CASSRNPGELFF
-	TRBJ2-5	-	TRBV21-1	TGTGCCAGCACCTCCTTGGGGGACAGGAGGCTAGGAAGGCGGGAGACCCAGTACTTC	CASTSLGDRRLGRRETQYF
TRBD1	TRBJ1-1	-	TRBV30	TGTGCCTGGAATTTCCGGCGGCGACAGGGGGCGAACACTGAAGCTTTCTTT	CAWNFRRRQGANTEAFF